A single sample gave rise to the 12 T cell receptor beta chains below, sequenced in a study of blood T cells in healthy people across ages. With a J-beta primer mix and a sample-barcoded 5' primer, a second PCR ran 7 to 11 cycles. Each CDR3 protein is one row after TCRdb ran MiXCR on the 5' RACE reads. The sample yields around 990,000 distinct CDR3 sequences, under 30% seen once. The data were also submitted as part of a second study, on T cells of mothers and their children.

The sample consisted of blood. The source of these receptors is a girl aged 2-10 years in good health.

J is TRBJ2-5 and V is TRBV6-6; TRBD2 matches at 9 bases. The tail of the sequence fits TRBJ2-7 better, so the J call may be wrong. This CDR3 has 14 residues. CDR1 and CDR2 (germline): MNHNY, SVGAGI (reference sequence). CDR3 sequence (DNA): TGTGCCAGCACCTGGACTAGCGCATCCTACGAGCAGTACTTC. Translated: CASTWTSASYEQYF.

The rearrangement uses TRBV11-2 and TRBJ2-5; D is undetermined. The assigned J gene may be wrong: the sequence end matches TRBJ2-1 better. The germline CDR1 and CDR2 sequences are SGHAT and FQNNGV. This CDR3 region has 15 residues. CDR3 amino acids: CASSLEPRDFYEQFF. In nucleotides, the CDR3 is TGTGCCAGCAGCTTAGAACCTAGGGATTTCTATGAGCAGTTCTTC.

The chain uses TRBV28 and TRBJ2-6; possible D gene TRBD2, 7 bases. The germline V and J ends were trimmed by 11 bases and 4 bases, with 18 bases remaining between them. The CDR3 covers 15 residues. Germline values: CDR1 MDHEN, CDR2 SYDVKM. The CDR3, as DNA: TGTGCCGCGGGGGTAGGGGGATTAGGGGCCAACGTCCTGACTTTC. Translating gives CAAGVGGLGANVLTF.

This clonotype was seen only a few times. The chain is built from TRBV29-1 and TRBJ1-2; D remains ambiguous. The CDR3 runs to 16 residues. V lost 2 bases and J lost 0, with 16 bases in between. Per germline, CDR1 SQVTM and CDR2 ANQGSEA. The CDR3 DNA is TGCAGCGTTGAACACCTTGCCCCGGCTCCTAACTATGGCTACACCTTC. Amino acids: CSVEHLAPAPNYGYTF.

The chain joins TRBV6-5 to TRBJ2-2; the D call may be TRBD1 or TRBD2 (5 bases each). Germline values: CDR1 MNHEY, CDR2 SVGAGI. V was trimmed by 0 bases and J by 11 bases, leaving 10 bases between them. This CDR3 region has 13 residues. The CDR3 DNA is TGTGCCAGCAGTTACTCGGGGTGGGACGAGCTGTTTTTT. Protein sequence: CASSYSGWDELFF.

The genes are TRBV11-3 and TRBJ2-5; maybe TRBD1 (5 bases). The CDR3 spans 15 residues. V was clipped by 8 bases and J by 4 bases, with 20 bases between them. Germline V gene data show CDR1 as SGHNT and CDR2 as YENEEA. CDR3: CASSLRRVSGETQYF. The DNA of the CDR3 is TGTGCCAGCTCTCTTCGCAGGGTGTCGGGAGAGACCCAGTACTTC.

This clonotype was observed a handful of times. An end of the junction does not agree with germline; a read error may underlie this. The chain carries TRBV5-1 and TRBJ1-5; unclear D gene. Per the germline V gene, CDR1 is SGHRS and CDR2 is YFSETQ. This CDR3 comprises 15 residues. CDR3 residues: CASGLGSGSNQPQHF. CDR3 nucleotide sequence: TGCGCCAGCGGCTTGGGTTCGGGAAGCAATCAGCCCCAGCATTTT.

This clonotype was counted only a few times. The chain recombines TRBV12-3 or TRBV12-4 with TRBJ2-5, with a tentative D call TRBD1 (5 bases). The ends were cut back, 5 bases at V and 2 bases at J, with 12 bases in the middle. The CDR3 is 14 amino acids. CDR3 DNA: TGTGCCAGCAGTCTACAGGACCCACAAGAGACCCAGTACTTC. This gives the protein CASSLQDPQETQYF.

This clonotype turned up a few times. The CDR3 protein is CASSQSYRDTEAFF. In DNA, the CDR3 is TGTGCCAGCAGCCAAAGTTACAGGGACACTGAAGCTTTCTTT. The genes are TRBV3-1 and TRBJ1-1; TRBD1 might be the D (6 bases). V gave up 2 bases and J gave up 3 bases, with 10 bases separating them. CDR3 size: 14 residues. Germline-derived CDR1 and CDR2 are LGHDT and YNNKEL (reference sequence).

The chain is built from TRBV5-1 and TRBJ2-2; 7 bases map to TRBD2. Germline V lookup: CDR1 SGHRS, CDR2 YFSETQ. There are 17 residues in the CDR3. Losses at the gene ends were 5 bases for V and 0 bases for J; bases not matched to a gene: 10. CDR3 sequence (DNA): TGCGCCAGCAGACCGCCTTCTAGCGGAGCGAACACCGGGGAGCTGTTTTTT. Its protein is CASRPPSSGANTGELFF.

V usage is TRBV5-1 and J usage is TRBJ2-5; D unclear. Germline CDR1 SGHRS, CDR2 YFSETQ. Trimming stripped 5 bases from V and 3 bases from J, with 14 bases between. The CDR3 extends over 14 amino acids. Here the CDR3 reads CASSKSHGEETQYF. In DNA form, the CDR3 reads TGCGCCAGCAGTAAGAGCCATGGCGAAGAGACCCAGTACTTC.

This rearrangement joins TRBV11-2 to TRBJ2-5, with D maybe TRBD2 (7 bases). Trimming cost V 2 bases and J 4 bases, with 17 bases left between them. Germline CDR1 is SGHAT and CDR2 is FQNNGV. The CDR3 consists of 16 residues. The CDR3 region has the DNA TGTGCCAGCAGCTTACCCCCCGCGAGGGGGGGAGAGACCCAGTACTTC. Amino acid sequence: CASSLPPARGGETQYF.